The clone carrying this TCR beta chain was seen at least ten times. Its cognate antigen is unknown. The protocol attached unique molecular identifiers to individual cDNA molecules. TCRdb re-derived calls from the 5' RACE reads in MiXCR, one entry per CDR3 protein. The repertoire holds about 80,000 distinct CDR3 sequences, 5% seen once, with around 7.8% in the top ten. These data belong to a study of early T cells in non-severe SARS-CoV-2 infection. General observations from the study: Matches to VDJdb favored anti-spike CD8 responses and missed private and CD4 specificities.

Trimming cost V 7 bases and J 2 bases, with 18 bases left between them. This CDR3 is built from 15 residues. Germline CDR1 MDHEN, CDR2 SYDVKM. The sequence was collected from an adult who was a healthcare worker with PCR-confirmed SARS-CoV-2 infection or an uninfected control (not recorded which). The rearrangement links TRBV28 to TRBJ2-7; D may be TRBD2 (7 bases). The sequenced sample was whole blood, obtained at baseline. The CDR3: CASTVGGAEPYEQYF. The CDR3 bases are TGTGCCAGCACCGTGGGGGGGGCCGAACCCTACGAGCAGTACTTC.